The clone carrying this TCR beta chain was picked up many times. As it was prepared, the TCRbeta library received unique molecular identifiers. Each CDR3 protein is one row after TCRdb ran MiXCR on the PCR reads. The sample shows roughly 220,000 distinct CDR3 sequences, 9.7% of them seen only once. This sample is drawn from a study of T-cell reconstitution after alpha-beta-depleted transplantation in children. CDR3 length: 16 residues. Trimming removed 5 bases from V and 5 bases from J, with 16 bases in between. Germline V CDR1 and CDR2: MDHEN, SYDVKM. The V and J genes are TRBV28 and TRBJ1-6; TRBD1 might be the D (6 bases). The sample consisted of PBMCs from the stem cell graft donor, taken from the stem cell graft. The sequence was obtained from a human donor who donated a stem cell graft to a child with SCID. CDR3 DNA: TGTGCCAGCAGTCCCAGGGGACGTAACCATAATTCACCCCTCCACTTT. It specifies CASSPRGRNHNSPLHF.